These T cell receptor beta chains were read from a single sample in a study of cytomegalovirus exposure and HLA in healthy donors. Profiled with immunoSEQ multiplex PCR; TCRdb holds only in-frame clones, not every one. The sample includes around 200,000 clones, roughly 80% seen only once; the top ten take 0.2% to 0.25%. Sequencing input: PBMCs. The receptors stem from a girl aged 2-15 years in good health and CMV-seronegative. Each CDR3 is given with its conserved first and last residue. A D gene is named only where the DNA matches it firmly. Clone size appears in some rows only: once, few, many, or a class for an expanded clone.

abundance	v_gene	d_gene	j_gene	CDR3nt	CDR3aa
few	TRBV2	TRBD1	TRBJ1-5	TGTGCCAGCAGGCGGGAGGGGGCGGACAATCAGCCCCAGCATTTT	CASRREGADNQPQHF
NA	TRBV19	NA	TRBJ2-6	TGTGCCACCCTCGGGGGTGTCGAGCGGCCGACTTTC	CATLGGVERPTF
NA	TRBV5-1	TRBD2	TRBJ2-5	TGCGCCAGCAGCGCCGGGGGGTTTCTCCAAGAGACCCAGTACTTC	CASSAGGFLQETQYF
once	TRBV2	TRBD1	TRBJ1-6	TGTGCCACTACAGGGGACCCAAATTCACCCCTCCACTTT	CATTGDPNSPLHF
once	TRBV19	NA	TRBJ1-1	TGTGCCAGTAGTTGGGGCAGGGTCAACACTGAAGCTTTCTTT	CASSWGRVNTEAFF
NA	TRBV6-1	NA	TRBJ1-3	TGTGCCAGCAGTGAGTCAGGGGTTGGAAACACCATATATTTT	CASSESGVGNTIYF
NA	TRBV29-1	NA	TRBJ2-7	TGCAGCGTTGCCAGGGGCCCTTCCTACGAGCAGTACTTC	CSVARGPSYEQYF
NA	TRBV9	NA	TRBJ1-1	TGTGCCAGCAGCGTAGGCGTTTACACTGAAGCTTTCTTT	CASSVGVYTEAFF
NA	TRBV29-1	NA	TRBJ1-5	TGCAGCGTGGGGGACAATGGCAATCAGCCCCAGCATTTT	CSVGDNGNQPQHF
NA	TRBV9	TRBD1	TRBJ1-2	TGTGCCAGCAGCCAAGGGGACAGGGGCTTTGGCTACACCTTC	CASSQGDRGFGYTF
NA	TRBV2	NA	TRBJ2-7	TGTGCCAGCAGCGTTTCTAGTTTTTCTAGCTCCTACGAGCAGTACTTC	CASSVSSFSSSYEQYF
NA	TRBV19	NA	TRBJ1-2	TGTGCCAGTAAACCGTCCTCAGCTAACTATGGCTACACCTTC	CASKPSSANYGYTF
NA	TRBV7-9	NA	TRBJ1-1	TGTGCCAGCAGTTTCACAGGGTCTGAAGCTTTCTTT	CASSFTGSEAFF
NA	TRBV27	TRBD1	TRBJ1-1	TGTGCCAGCAGTGCCAGGGGGACTGAAGCTTTCTTT	CASSARGTEAFF
few	TRBV30	TRBD1	TRBJ1-1	TGTGCCTGGAGCGCCGGGACAGCGAACACTGAAGCTTTCTTT	CAWSAGTANTEAFF
NA	TRBV5-1	TRBD1	TRBJ1-5	TGCGCCAGCAGCTTGGCCCGGGACAGAGATAGCAATCAGCCCCAGCATTTT	CASSLARDRDSNQPQHF
few	TRBV7-9	TRBD1	TRBJ1-2	TGTGCCAGCAGCTTAGGACTAGGGACAGCCTATGGCTACACCTTC	CASSLGLGTAYGYTF
NA	TRBV5-1	NA	TRBJ1-2	TGCGCCAGCAGCTTGGTCACAGATCATCAGGGCCACTATGGCTACACCTTC	CASSLVTDHQGHYGYTF
NA	TRBV25-1	NA	TRBJ1-2	TGTGCCAGCAGCGGTCCAGGGGAGAGTGGCTACACCTTC	CASSGPGESGYTF
NA	TRBV7-9	TRBD2	TRBJ2-6	TGTGCCAGCAGCTTTTCGACTAGCGGGAGTGCTGGGGCCAACGTCCTGACTTTC	CASSFSTSGSAGANVLTF
NA	TRBV6-5	NA	TRBJ1-4	TGTGCCAGCAGTACCCGGACAGTGCTTAATGAAAAACTGTTTTTT	CASSTRTVLNEKLFF
once	TRBV4-2	TRBD2	TRBJ2-7	TGTGCCAGCAGCCAAGCGGGACTAGCCTACGAGCAGTACTTC	CASSQAGLAYEQYF
NA	TRBV27	TRBD1	TRBJ2-7	TGTGCCAGCAGTTCTTTACCGGGACAGGGTTCCTACGAGCAGTACTTC	CASSSLPGQGSYEQYF
NA	TRBV9	NA	TRBJ2-3	TGTGCCAGCAGCGTTACGTCGACTACTTATACGCAGTATTTT	CASSVTSTTYTQYF
NA	TRBV30	NA	TRBJ1-4	TGTGCCTGGGACGACGGGAATAATGAAAAACTGTTTTTT	CAWDDGNNEKLFF
NA	TRBV7-2	TRBD2	TRBJ2-7	TGTGCCAGCAGCCCGCCAGCGGGGGACTACGAGCAGTACTTC	CASSPPAGDYEQYF
NA	TRBV27	NA	TRBJ2-2	TGTGCCAGCAGTTTATCAGGCGGAGTCACCGGGGAGCTGTTTTTT	CASSLSGGVTGELFF
NA	TRBV13	TRBD2	TRBJ2-1	TGTGCCAGCAGCACCTGGACTAGCGGGGAGATCAATGAGCAGTTCTTC	CASSTWTSGEINEQFF
NA	TRBV30	TRBD1	TRBJ2-7	TGTGCCTGGAGTGTAGGGACAGGGACCCACGAGCAGTACTTC	CAWSVGTGTHEQYF
NA	TRBV15	TRBD2	TRBJ2-1	TGTGCCACCAAACCGGGACTAGCCGGCAATGAGCAGTTCTTC	CATKPGLAGNEQFF
once	TRBV11-2	NA	TRBJ1-2	TGTGCCAGCAGCTTATCCCCCCTCTATGGCTACACCTTC	CASSLSPLYGYTF
NA	TRBV29-1	TRBD1	TRBJ2-5	TGCAGCGTTGAAGATCTGCAAGGGACAGGGTGGCCCCAGTACTTC	CSVEDLQGTGWPQYF
NA	TRBV14	TRBD1	TRBJ2-1	TGTGCCAGCAGCGAAGCCCCCTGGACAGGTCGGAATGAGCAGTTCTTC	CASSEAPWTGRNEQFF
NA	TRBV11-2	NA	TRBJ2-7	TGTGCCAGCAGCCAGCAGGGGCAGGGTGGGGAGCAGTACTTC	CASSQQGQGGEQYF
NA	TRBV6-1	TRBD1	TRBJ2-7	TGTGCCAGCAGTGAACCGGGACAGGGGCGATACGAGCAGTACTTC	CASSEPGQGRYEQYF
NA	TRBV19	TRBD1	TRBJ1-1	TGTGCCAGTACCCCGGGGACAGCGAACACTGAAGCTTTCTTT	CASTPGTANTEAFF
NA	TRBV18	TRBD2	TRBJ2-7	TGTGCCAGCTCACGCCCGGGACTAGAGGACGAGCAGTACTTC	CASSRPGLEDEQYF